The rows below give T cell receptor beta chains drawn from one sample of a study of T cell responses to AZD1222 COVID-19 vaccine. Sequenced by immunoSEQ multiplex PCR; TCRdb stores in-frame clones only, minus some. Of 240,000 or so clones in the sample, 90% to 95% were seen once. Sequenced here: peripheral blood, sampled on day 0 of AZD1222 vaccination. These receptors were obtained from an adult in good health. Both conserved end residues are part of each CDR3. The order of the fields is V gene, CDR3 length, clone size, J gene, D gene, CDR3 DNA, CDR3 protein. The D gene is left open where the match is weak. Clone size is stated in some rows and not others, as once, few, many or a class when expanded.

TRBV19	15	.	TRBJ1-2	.	TGTGCCAGCGGGGAAGACAGACAATCTAACTATGGCTACACCTTC	CASGEDRQSNYGYTF
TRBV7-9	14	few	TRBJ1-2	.	TGTGCCAGCAGCTCTAGGGCGACCAACTATGGCTACACCTTC	CASSSRATNYGYTF
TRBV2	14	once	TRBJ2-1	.	TGTGCCAGTACTATCTACTTCGGCTACAATGAGCAGTTCTTC	CASTIYFGYNEQFF
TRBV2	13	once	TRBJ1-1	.	TGTGCCAGCCTCTCACAGGCGAACACTGAAGCTTTCTTT	CASLSQANTEAFF
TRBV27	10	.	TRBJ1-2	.	TGTGCCAGCAGTTTATATGGCTACACCTTC	CASSLYGYTF
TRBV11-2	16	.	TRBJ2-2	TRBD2	TGTGCCAGCAGCTTAGTTCCGGGACTAGTGTCCGGGGAGCTGTTTTTT	CASSLVPGLVSGELFF
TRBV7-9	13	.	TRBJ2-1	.	TGTGCCAGCGCTCCCAGCTCCTACAATGAGCAGTTCTTC	CASAPSSYNEQFF
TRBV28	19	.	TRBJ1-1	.	TGTGCCAGCAGTTTAGGGGCCCGAACGGGACGGAGGTTTGGCACTGAAGCTTTCTTT	CASSLGARTGRRFGTEAFF
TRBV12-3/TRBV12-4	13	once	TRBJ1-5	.	TGTGCCAGCAGTTTACGGGAGAATCAGCCCCAGCATTTT	CASSLRENQPQHF
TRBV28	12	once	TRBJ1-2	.	TGTGCCAGCAGCCCATCTCCAGGGAAGAGGACCTTC	CASSPSPGKRTF
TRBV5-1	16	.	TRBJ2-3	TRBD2	TGCGCCAGCAGAGCGGCTACTAGCGGGAGCACAGATACGCAGTATTTT	CASRAATSGSTDTQYF
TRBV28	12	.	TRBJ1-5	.	TGTGCCAGCAGTTTACGGGCTCAGCCCCAGCATTTT	CASSLRAQPQHF
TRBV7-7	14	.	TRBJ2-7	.	TGTGCCAGCCTCGGAACAGGTCGTCCTTACGAGCAGTACTTC	CASLGTGRPYEQYF
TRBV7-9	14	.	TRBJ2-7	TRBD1	TGTGCCAGCAGGGAGACAGGGGCCCCCTACGAGCAGTACTTC	CASRETGAPYEQYF
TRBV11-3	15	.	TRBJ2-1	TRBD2	TGTGCCAGCAGTCCGACTAGCGGGAGTAGCGGTGAGCAGTTCTTC	CASSPTSGSSGEQFF
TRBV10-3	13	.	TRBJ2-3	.	TGTGCCATCAGGGGGCCCCTCACAGATACGCAGTATTTT	CAIRGPLTDTQYF
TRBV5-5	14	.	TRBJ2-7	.	TGTGCCAGCAGCTTGGGTATGAATACCTACGAGCAGTACTTC	CASSLGMNTYEQYF
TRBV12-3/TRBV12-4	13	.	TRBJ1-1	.	TGTGCCAGCAGTCTAGGGGGGGACACTGAAGCTTTCTTT	CASSLGGDTEAFF
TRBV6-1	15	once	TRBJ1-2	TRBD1	TGTGCCAGCAGTGAATCTGGGGGGACAGGGCATGGCTACACCTTC	CASSESGGTGHGYTF
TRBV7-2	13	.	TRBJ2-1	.	TGTGCCAGCAGCTTAGCGCGAAACAATGAGCAGTTCTTC	CASSLARNNEQFF
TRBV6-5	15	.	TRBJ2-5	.	TGTGCCAGCAGTTCGCCGCAGGGGAGACAAGAGACCCAGTACTTC	CASSSPQGRQETQYF
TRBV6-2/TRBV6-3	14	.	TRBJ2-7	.	TGTGCCAGCAGTTCTGGACGGTCCTCCTACGAGCAGTACTTC	CASSSGRSSYEQYF